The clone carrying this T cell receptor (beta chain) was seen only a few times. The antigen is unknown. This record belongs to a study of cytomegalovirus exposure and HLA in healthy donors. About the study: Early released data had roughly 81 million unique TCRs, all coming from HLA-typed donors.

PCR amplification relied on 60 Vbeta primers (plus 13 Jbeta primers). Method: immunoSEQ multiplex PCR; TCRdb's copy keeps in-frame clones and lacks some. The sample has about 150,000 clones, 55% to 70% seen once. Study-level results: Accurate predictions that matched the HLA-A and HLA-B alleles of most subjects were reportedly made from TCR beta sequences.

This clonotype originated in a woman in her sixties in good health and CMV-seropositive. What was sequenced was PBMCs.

The CDR3, as DNA: TGTGCCAGCAGCTTGGCCCTGACAGGGACCTATGGCTACACCTTC. Translated: CASSLALTGTYGYTF. This chain links TRBV5-4 with TRBJ1-2; TRBD1 agrees at 7 bases. The CDR3 sequence is 15 residues long. V was clipped by 0 bases and J by 4 bases; unmatched bases: 6. Germline CDR1 reads SGHNT; CDR2 reads YYREEE (reference sequence).